This entry lists 11 T cell receptor beta chains sequenced from one sample in a study of blood T cell repertoires in COVID-19. The protocol was immunoSEQ multiplex PCR, while the TCRdb copy is restricted to in-frame clones and leaves out a portion. The sample contains 200,000 to 250,000 clones, 86% of which appear only once. The sequencing sample was made of peripheral blood. The receptors were gathered from a woman aged 25 to 39 who had recovered from COVID-19.

The chain uses TRBV29-1 and TRBJ2-1, with a weak D call TRBD1 (5 bases). The ends were cut back, 0 bases at V and 9 bases at J, with 12 bases in the middle. CDR3 length: 13 amino acids. Germline CDR1 and CDR2: SQVTM and ANQGSEA. CDR3 sequence (DNA): TGCAGCGTTGAAGATAGGGGATTGGGTGAGCAGTTCTTC. Protein: CSVEDRGLGEQFF.

The chain is built from TRBV2 and TRBJ2-7, with D tentatively TRBD1 (5 bases). The germline V gene encodes CDR1 SNHLY and CDR2 FYNNEI. The V and J ends lost 5 bases and 2 bases respectively, with 16 bases between them. This CDR3 comprises 15 residues. The CDR3 region is CASSQNLRQPYEQYF. The CDR3 DNA reads TGTGCCAGCAGTCAAAACTTACGACAGCCCTACGAGCAGTACTTC.

The chain is built from TRBV28 and TRBJ1-2; no clear D gene. Trimming left V 1 base short and J 2 bases short, with 8 bases between. The CDR3 covers 14 residues. The germline V gene has CDR1 MDHEN and CDR2 SYDVKM. The CDR3 region has the DNA TGTGCCAGCAGTTTATTCCGTCTCAACTATGGCTACACCTTC. Its protein is CASSLFRLNYGYTF.

V is TRBV10-3 and J is TRBJ2-2, with 8 bases matching TRBD1. The germline gives CDR1 ENHRY, CDR2 SYGVKD. CDR3 length: 15 residues. V was clipped by 7 bases and J by 0 bases; unmatched bases: 4. The CDR3 reads CAIKPDRANTGELFF. The CDR3 nucleotides read TGTGCCATCAAACCGGACAGGGCGAACACCGGGGAGCTGTTTTTT.

This clone occurred once. This chain joins TRBV5-4 and TRBJ2-2; the match to TRBD2 covers 10 bases. Losses at the gene ends were 0 bases for V and 7 bases for J; bases not matched to a gene: 3. CDR3 length equals 15 residues. Germline-derived CDR1 and CDR2 are SGHNT and YYREEE (reference sequence). CDR3: CASSLASGGSGELFF. CDR3 coding DNA: TGTGCCAGCAGCTTGGCTAGCGGGGGAAGCGGGGAGCTGTTTTTT.

The chain is built from TRBV7-6 and TRBJ2-1; TRBD2 matches at 15 bases. CDR1 SGHVS and CDR2 FNYEAQ come from the germline V gene. Trimming cost V 5 bases and J 7 bases; bases outside gene matches: 6. The CDR3 sequence is 16 residues long. The CDR3 region has the DNA TGTGCCAGCAGCCGCGTAGGGACTAGCGGGGGGAATGAGCAGTTCTTC. Protein product: CASSRVGTSGGNEQFF.

This clone was found once. Other nucleotide sequences from this sample produce the same CDR3. The CDR3 spells CASSPLAGGLTDTQYF. CDR3 coding DNA: TGTGCCAGCTCACCACTCGCGGGGGGCCTCACAGATACGCAGTATTTT. The chain carries TRBV18 and TRBJ2-3; 8 bases agree with TRBD2. Germline V gene data show CDR1 as KGHSH and CDR2 as LQKENI. The CDR3 runs 16 residues. Trimming cost V 1 base and J 2 bases; bases outside gene matches: 5.

This clone was counted between two and nine times. This could be a read error, since a much larger clone is one nucleotide away. The chain recombines TRBV11-3 with TRBJ2-1; D is undetermined. The CDR3 totals 12 residues. Germline values: CDR1 SGHNT, CDR2 YENEEA. Deletions cut 0 bases from V and 5 bases from J, with 2 bases between. This CDR3 reads CASSLDNNEQFF. In DNA, the CDR3 is TGTGCCAGCAGCTTAGATAACAATGAGCAGTTCTTC.

The rearrangement joins TRBV5-1 to TRBJ1-1; the match to TRBD1 covers 8 bases. V dropped 1 base and J dropped 0; count of bases not matched to a gene: 8. This CDR3 has 17 amino acids. The germline gives CDR1 SGHRS, CDR2 YFSETQ. CDR3 nucleotides: TGCGCCAGCAGCTTGACCGGGACAGGACTGATGAACACTGAAGCTTTCTTT. This sequence encodes CASSLTGTGLMNTEAFF.

V usage is TRBV10-1 and J usage is TRBJ2-7; D may be TRBD2 (7 bases). The V and J ends lost 4 bases and 1 base respectively, with 14 bases between them. The CDR3 contains 15 residues. Germline V gives CDR1 WNHNN, CDR2 SYGVQD (reference sequence). The CDR3 sequence: CASSGDGGPSYEQYF. In nucleotides, the CDR3 is TGCGCCAGCAGTGGTGACGGGGGGCCTTCCTACGAGCAGTACTTC.

V and J are TRBV5-6 and TRBJ2-7; the match to TRBD2 covers 8 bases. J lost 2 bases, V lost 4 bases, and 2 bases had no gene match. The CDR3 totals 13 residues. Germline loops: CDR1 SGHDT, CDR2 YYEEEE. The CDR3 nucleotides are TGTGCCAGCAGCCCAGCGGGGGCCTACGAGCAGTACTTC. This sequence encodes CASSPAGAYEQYF.